This TCR beta chain stems from a study of OX40 agonist ivuxolimab in advanced cancers. Study overall: Patient treatment consisted of intravenous ivuxolimab administration every 2 weeks at 0.01 to 10 mg/kg. Findings and caveats of the study: Patients with a partial response at 0.1-3.0 mg/kg had among the lowest clonal expansion. Clonal expansion was seen in CD4+ and CD8+ blood T cells by week 6 at 0.1 to 3.0 mg/kg.

A note on this clone: Its antigen is as yet unknown.

Only in-frame clones appear in the TCRdb table, and some are missing; sequencing was by immunoSEQ multiplex PCR. The sample consists of about 110,000 clones, 90% of them appearing once. The J segment lost 5 bases and the V segment lost 6 bases, leaving 8 bases of the junction unmatched. The CDR3 covers 14 residues. CDR1 and CDR2 from the germline V gene are MNHNS and SASEGT. The chain employs TRBV6-1 and TRBJ1-1; 8 bases line up with TRBD1. The TCR originated in an adult with an advanced solid tumor such as melanoma, head and neck, liver or kidney cancer. The sequencing here drew on CD4+ or CD8+ T cells sorted from blood, taken in a trial of the OX40 agonist ivuxolimab. The CDR3 region is CASRDGQGRTEAFF. The CDR3 DNA reads TGTGCCAGCAGGGACGGACAGGGACGAACTGAAGCTTTCTTT.